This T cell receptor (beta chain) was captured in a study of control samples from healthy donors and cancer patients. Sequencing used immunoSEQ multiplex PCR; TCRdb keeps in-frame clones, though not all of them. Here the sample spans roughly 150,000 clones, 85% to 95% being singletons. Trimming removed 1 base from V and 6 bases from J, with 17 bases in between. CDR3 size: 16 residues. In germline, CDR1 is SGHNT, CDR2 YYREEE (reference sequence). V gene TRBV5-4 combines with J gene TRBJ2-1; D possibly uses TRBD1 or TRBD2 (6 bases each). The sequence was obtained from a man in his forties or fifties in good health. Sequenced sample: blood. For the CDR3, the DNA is TGTGCCAGCAGCTTGAGGGGGGCCTTGTCAGCCAATGAGCAGTTCTTC. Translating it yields CASSLRGALSANEQFF.